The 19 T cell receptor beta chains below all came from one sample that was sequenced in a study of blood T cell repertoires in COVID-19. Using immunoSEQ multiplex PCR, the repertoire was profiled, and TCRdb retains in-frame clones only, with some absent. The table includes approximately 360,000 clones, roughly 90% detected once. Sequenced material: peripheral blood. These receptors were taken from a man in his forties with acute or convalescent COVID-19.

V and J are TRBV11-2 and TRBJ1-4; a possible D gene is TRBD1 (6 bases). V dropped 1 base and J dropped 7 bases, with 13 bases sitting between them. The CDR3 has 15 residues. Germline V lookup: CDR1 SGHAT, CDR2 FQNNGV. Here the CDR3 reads CASSLVGGNSEKLFF. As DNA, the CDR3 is TGTGCCAGCAGCTTAGTAGGGGGTAATAGTGAAAAACTGTTTTTT.

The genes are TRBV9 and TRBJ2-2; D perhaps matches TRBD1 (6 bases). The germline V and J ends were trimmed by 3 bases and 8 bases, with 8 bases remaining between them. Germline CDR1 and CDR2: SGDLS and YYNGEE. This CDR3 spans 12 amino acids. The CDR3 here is CASSAGVGELFF. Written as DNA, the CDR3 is TGTGCCAGCAGCGCAGGGGTGGGGGAGCTGTTTTTT.

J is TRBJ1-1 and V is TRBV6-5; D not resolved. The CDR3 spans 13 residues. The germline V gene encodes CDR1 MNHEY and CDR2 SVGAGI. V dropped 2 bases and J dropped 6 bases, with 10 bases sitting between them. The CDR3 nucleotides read TGTGCCAGCAGTTACGGTGACATCGCTGAAGCTTTCTTT. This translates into CASSYGDIAEAFF.

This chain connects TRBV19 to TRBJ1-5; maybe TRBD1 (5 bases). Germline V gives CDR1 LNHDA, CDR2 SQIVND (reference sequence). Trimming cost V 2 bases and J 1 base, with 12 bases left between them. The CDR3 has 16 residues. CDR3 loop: CASSILLGASNQPQHF. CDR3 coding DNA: TGTGCCAGTAGTATACTTTTAGGGGCCAGCAATCAGCCCCAGCATTTT. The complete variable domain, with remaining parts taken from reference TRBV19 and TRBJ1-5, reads DGGITQSPKYLFRKEGQNVTLSCEQNLNHDAMYWYRQDPGQGLRLIYYSQIVNDFQKGDIAEGYSVSREKKESFPLTVTSAQKNPTAFYLCASSILLGASNQPQHFGDGTRLSIL.

The CDR3 nucleotides are TGTGCCAGCAGCAGGGGCCCCGCCTACGAGCAGTACTTC. The encoded protein is CASSRGPAYEQYF. V and J are TRBV11-3 and TRBJ2-7; perhaps TRBD1 as D (5 bases). The germline gives CDR1 SGHNT, CDR2 YENEEA. Trimming pared 5 bases from V and 2 bases from J, leaving 10 bases between. CDR3 size: 13 residues.

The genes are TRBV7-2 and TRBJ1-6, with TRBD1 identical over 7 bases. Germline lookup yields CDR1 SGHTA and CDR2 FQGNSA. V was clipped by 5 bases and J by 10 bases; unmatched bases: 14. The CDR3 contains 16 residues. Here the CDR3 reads CASSPMTGFVRSPLHF. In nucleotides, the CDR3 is TGTGCCAGCAGCCCGATGACAGGGTTCGTAAGATCACCCCTCCACTTT. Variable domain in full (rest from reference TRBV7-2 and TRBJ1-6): GAGVSQSPSNKVTEKGKDVELRCDPISGHTALYWYRQSLGQGLEFLIYFQGNSAPDKSGLPSDRFSAERTGGSVSTLTIQRTQQEDSAVYLCASSPMTGFVRSPLHFGNGTRLTVT.

The CDR3 DNA follows: TGTGCCAGCAGCTTTCTAGCGGGTGCTCATGAGCAGTTCTTC. Translating gives CASSFLAGAHEQFF. The chain has TRBV7-9 and TRBJ2-1, with 8 bases lining up with TRBD2. V trimming: 3 bases; J trimming: 8 bases; junction bases outside the gene matches: 6. The CDR3 runs to 14 residues. CDR1 SEHNR and CDR2 FQNEAQ come from the germline V gene (reference sequence). Together with reference TRBV7-9 and TRBJ2-1, the CDR3 gives the full variable domain: DTGVSQNPRHKITKRGQNVTFRCDPISEHNRLYWYRQTLGQGPEFLTYFQNEAQLEKSRLLSDRFSAERPKGSFSTLEIQRTEQGDSAMYLCASSFLAGAHEQFFGPGTRLTVL.

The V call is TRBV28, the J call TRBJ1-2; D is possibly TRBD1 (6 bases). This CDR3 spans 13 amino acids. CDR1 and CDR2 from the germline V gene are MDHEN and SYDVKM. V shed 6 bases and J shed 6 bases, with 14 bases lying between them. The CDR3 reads CASSRTGFDGYTF. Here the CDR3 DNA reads TGTGCCAGCAGCCGTACAGGGTTTGATGGCTACACCTTC.

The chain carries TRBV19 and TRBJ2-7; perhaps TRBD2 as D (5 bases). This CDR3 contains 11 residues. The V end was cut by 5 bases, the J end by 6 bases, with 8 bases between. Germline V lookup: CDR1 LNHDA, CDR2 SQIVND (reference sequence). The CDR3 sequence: CASSFAGEQYF. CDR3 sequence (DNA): TGTGCCAGTAGTTTTGCGGGCGAGCAGTACTTC.

CDR3 DNA sequence: TGTGCCAGCAGCCCGACTGGACAGGGGATGGCTGGGGCCAACGTCCTGACTTTC. Protein: CASSPTGQGMAGANVLTF. V and J are TRBV7-9 and TRBJ2-6, with 9 bases matching TRBD1. After removal of 5 bases from V and 2 bases from J, the junction contained 10 bases not matched to a gene. Germline V gene data show CDR1 as SEHNR and CDR2 as FQNEAQ (reference sequence). The CDR3 sequence is 18 residues long.

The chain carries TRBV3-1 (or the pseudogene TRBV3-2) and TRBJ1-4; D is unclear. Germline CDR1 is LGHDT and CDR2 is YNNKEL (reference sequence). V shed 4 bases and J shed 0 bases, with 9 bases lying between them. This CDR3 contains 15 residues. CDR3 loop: CASSRLVATNEKLFF. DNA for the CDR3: TGTGCCAGCAGCCGATTAGTTGCAACTAATGAAAAACTGTTTTTT.

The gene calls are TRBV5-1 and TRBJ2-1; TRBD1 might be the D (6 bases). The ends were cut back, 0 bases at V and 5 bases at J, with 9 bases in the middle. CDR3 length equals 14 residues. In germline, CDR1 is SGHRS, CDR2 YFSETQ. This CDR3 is CASSLGQENNEQFF. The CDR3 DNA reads TGCGCCAGCAGCTTGGGACAGGAAAACAATGAGCAGTTCTTC. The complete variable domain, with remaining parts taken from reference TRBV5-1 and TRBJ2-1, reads KAGVTQTPRYLIKTRGQQVTLSCSPISGHRSVSWYQQTPGQGLQFLFEYFSETQRNKGNFPGRFSGRQFSNSRSEMNVSTLELGDSALYLCASSLGQENNEQFFGPGTRLTVL.

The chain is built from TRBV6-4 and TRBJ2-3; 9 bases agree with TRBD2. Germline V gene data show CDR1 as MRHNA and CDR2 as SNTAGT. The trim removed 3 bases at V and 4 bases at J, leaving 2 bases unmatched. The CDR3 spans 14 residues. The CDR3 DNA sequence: TGTGCCAGCAGTGAGCGGGGGGGCCCAGATACGCAGTATTTT. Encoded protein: CASSERGGPDTQYF.

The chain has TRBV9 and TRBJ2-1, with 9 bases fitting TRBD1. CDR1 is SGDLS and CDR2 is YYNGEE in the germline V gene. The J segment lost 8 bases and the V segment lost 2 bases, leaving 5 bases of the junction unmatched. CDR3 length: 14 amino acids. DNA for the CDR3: TGTGCCAGCAGCGTCCCGGGACAGGGCCATGAGCAGTTCTTC. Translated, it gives CASSVPGQGHEQFF.

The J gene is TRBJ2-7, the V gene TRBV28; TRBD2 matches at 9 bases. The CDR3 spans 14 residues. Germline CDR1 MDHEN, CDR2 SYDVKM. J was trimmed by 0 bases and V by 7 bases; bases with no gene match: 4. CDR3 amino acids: CASTLAGYSYEQYF. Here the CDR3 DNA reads TGTGCCAGCACCCTAGCGGGGTACTCCTACGAGCAGTACTTC.

The CDR3 here is CASSLKGPEAFF. The CDR3 DNA follows: TGTGCCAGCAGCCTCAAGGGGCCTGAAGCTTTCTTT. The rearrangement uses TRBV5-6 and TRBJ1-1, with D tentatively TRBD1 (5 bases). V was trimmed by 4 bases and J by 6 bases, leaving 10 bases between them. CDR1 SGHDT and CDR2 YYEEEE come from the germline V gene. The CDR3 has 12 amino acids. Looking up the rest from reference TRBV5-6 and TRBJ1-1 gives the full variable domain: DAGVTQSPTHLIKTRGQQVTLRCSPKSGHDTVSWYQQALGQGPQFIFQYYEEEERQRGNFPDRFSGHQFPNYSSELNVNALLLGDSALYLCASSLKGPEAFFGQGTRLTVV.

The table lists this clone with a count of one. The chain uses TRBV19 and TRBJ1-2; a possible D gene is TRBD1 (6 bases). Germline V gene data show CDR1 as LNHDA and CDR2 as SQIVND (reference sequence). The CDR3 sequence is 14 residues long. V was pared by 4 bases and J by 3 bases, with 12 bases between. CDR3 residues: CASSRRQGYYGYTF. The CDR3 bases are TGTGCCAGTAGTAGACGTCAGGGGTACTATGGCTACACCTTC.

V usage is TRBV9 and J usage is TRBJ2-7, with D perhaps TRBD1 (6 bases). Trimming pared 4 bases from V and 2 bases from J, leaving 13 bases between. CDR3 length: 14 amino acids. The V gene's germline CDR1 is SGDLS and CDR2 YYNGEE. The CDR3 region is CASSPQGLAYEQYF. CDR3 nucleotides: TGTGCCAGCAGCCCTCAGGGGCTTGCCTACGAGCAGTACTTC.

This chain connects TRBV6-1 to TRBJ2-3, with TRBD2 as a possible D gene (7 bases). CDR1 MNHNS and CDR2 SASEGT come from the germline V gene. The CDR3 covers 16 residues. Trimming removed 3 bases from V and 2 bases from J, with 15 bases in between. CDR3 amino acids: CASSDGGGGATDTQYF. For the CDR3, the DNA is TGTGCCAGCAGTGACGGGGGCGGGGGCGCCACAGATACGCAGTATTTT.